Only a few counts were recorded for the clone carrying this TCR beta chain. Its specificity is not known. These data belong to a study of response to subunit inactivated influenza vaccine. The CDR3 has 14 amino acids. Germline assignment: CDR1 DFQATT and CDR2 SNEGSKA (reference sequence). V lost 5 bases to trimming and J lost 5 bases; unmatched junction nucleotides: 11. MiXCR, run by TCRdb on the RT-PCR reads, gives a single entry per CDR3 protein. The sample comprises about 540,000 distinct CDR3 sequences, 11% to 15% of which are singletons, and roughly 10% rests with the top ten. Findings and limits, study-wide: Every seasonal influenza vaccination brings in few new T cells, the authors suggested.

The chain joins TRBV20-1 to TRBJ1-1; TRBD1 agrees at 7 bases. This TCR was sampled from a man in his fifties or sixties who received an inactivated influenza vaccine. The input for sequencing was PBMCs from blood, taken 11 to 12 days after vaccination. The CDR3 loop is CSADKGQRGTEAFF. Here the CDR3 DNA reads TGCAGTGCTGACAAGGGACAGAGGGGAACTGAAGCTTTCTTT.